These T cell receptor beta chains were read from a single sample in a study of cytomegalovirus exposure and HLA in healthy donors. The table came from immunoSEQ multiplex PCR; TCRdb's copy has only in-frame clones and leaves some out. In the table there are 120,000 or so clones, almost 90% of which are singletons. Sequencing used PBMCs. The receptors here all came from a man aged 25 to 40 in good health and CMV-seronegative. Each CDR3 is given with its conserved first and last residue. The D gene is left open where the match is weak. The size field is filled for only some rows; it gives once, few, many or a size class.

d_call	clone_size	v_call	j_call	cdr3_aa	cdr3_nt
TRBD1	once	TRBV30	TRBJ1-2	CAWGGQEYGYTF	TGTGCCTGGGGGGGACAGGAGTATGGCTACACCTTC
TRBD1	NA	TRBV5-1	TRBJ2-7	CASSLRQGHFEQYF	TGCGCCAGCAGCTTGCGACAGGGGCATTTCGAGCAGTACTTC
TRBD2	NA	TRBV2	TRBJ2-1	CASNGLAGGEGEQFF	TGTGCCAGCAATGGACTAGCGGGAGGTGAGGGTGAGCAGTTCTTC
TRBD1	NA	TRBV5-4	TRBJ2-6	CASSLAGGGSGANVLTF	TGTGCCAGCAGCTTGGCAGGGGGTGGCTCTGGGGCCAACGTCCTGACTTTC
TRBD1	NA	TRBV11-2	TRBJ2-3	CASSYGTGVTDTQYF	TGTGCCAGCAGCTACGGGACAGGGGTCACAGATACGCAGTATTTT
TRBD2	NA	TRBV5-6	TRBJ2-5	CASTTGLAGGRGETQYF	TGTGCCAGCACCACGGGACTAGCGGGAGGGAGGGGAGAGACCCAGTACTTC
NA	NA	TRBV2	TRBJ2-2	CASSENRAVGELFF	TGTGCCAGCAGTGAAAACAGGGCGGTCGGGGAGCTGTTTTTT
NA	NA	TRBV27	TRBJ1-1	CASRPAEGGLDTEAFF	TGTGCCAGCAGACCCGCGGAGGGGGGGTTGGACACTGAAGCTTTCTTT
NA	NA	TRBV5-5	TRBJ1-1	CASSLGVDRSMNTEAFF	TGTGCCAGCAGCTTGGGGGTGGACAGATCTATGAACACTGAAGCTTTCTTT
NA	NA	TRBV30	TRBJ2-3	CAWSVGVVRTDTQYF	TGTGCCTGGAGTGTAGGAGTGGTGCGGACAGATACGCAGTATTTT
NA	NA	TRBV5-4	TRBJ2-1	CASSLGTGLTYEQFF	TGTGCCAGCAGCTTGGGTACGGGACTTACCTATGAGCAGTTCTTC
TRBD2	NA	TRBV7-3	TRBJ2-3	CASSPASGRGDTQYF	TGTGCCAGCAGCCCCGCCAGCGGGAGAGGAGATACGCAGTATTTT
NA	NA	TRBV10-3	TRBJ2-7	CAISEVDGQNYEQYF	TGTGCCATCAGTGAGGTAGATGGACAAAACTACGAGCAGTACTTC
TRBD1	NA	TRBV2	TRBJ1-5	CASRLQGAVYSNQPQHF	TGTGCCAGCAGACTACAGGGGGCCGTCTATAGCAATCAGCCCCAGCATTTT
TRBD1	NA	TRBV7-9	TRBJ2-2	CASSRADRVNTGELFF	TGTGCCAGCAGCCGAGCGGACAGGGTAAACACCGGGGAGCTGTTTTTT
NA	NA	TRBV4-1	TRBJ2-5	CASSLHGETQYF	TGCGCCAGCAGCCTTCACGGGGAGACCCAGTACTTC